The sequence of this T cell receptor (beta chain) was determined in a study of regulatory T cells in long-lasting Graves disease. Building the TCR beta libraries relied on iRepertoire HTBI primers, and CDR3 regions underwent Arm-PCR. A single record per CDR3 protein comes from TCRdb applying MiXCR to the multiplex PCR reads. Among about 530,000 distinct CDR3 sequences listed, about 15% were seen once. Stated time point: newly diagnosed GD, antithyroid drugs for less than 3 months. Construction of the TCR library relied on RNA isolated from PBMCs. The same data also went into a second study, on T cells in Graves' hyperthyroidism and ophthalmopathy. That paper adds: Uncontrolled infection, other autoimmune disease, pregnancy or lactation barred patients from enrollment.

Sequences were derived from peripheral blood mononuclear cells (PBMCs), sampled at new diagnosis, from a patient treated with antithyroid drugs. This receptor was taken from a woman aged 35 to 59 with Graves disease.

CDR3 protein: CASLPPASYEQYF. In nucleotides, the CDR3 is TGTGCCAGCTTGCCCCCGGCCTCCTACGAGCAGTACTTC. V is TRBV7-9 and J is TRBJ2-7; D is unresolved. Germline V gene lookup returns CDR1 SEHNR and CDR2 FQNEAQ (reference sequence). Trimming cost V 8 bases and J 0 bases, with 11 bases left between them. The length of the CDR3 is 13 residues.